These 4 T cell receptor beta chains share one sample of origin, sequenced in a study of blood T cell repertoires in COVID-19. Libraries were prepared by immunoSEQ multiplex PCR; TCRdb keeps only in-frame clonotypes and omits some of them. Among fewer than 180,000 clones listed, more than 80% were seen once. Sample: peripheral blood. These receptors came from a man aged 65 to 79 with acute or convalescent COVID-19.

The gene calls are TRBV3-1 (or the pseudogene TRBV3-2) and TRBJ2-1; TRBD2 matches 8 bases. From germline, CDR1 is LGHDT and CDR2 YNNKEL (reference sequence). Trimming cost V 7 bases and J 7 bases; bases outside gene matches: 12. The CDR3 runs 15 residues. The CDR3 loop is CASTLGLAGRNEQFF. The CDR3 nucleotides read TGTGCCAGCACCCTGGGGCTAGCGGGCAGGAATGAGCAGTTCTTC.

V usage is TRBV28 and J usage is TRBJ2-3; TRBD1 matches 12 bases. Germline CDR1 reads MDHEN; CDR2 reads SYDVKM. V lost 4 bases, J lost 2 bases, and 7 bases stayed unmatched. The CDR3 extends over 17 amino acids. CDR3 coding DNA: TGTGCCAGCAGTTCTCCGGGACAGGGGGCGGTCACAGATACGCAGTATTTT. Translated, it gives CASSSPGQGAVTDTQYF.

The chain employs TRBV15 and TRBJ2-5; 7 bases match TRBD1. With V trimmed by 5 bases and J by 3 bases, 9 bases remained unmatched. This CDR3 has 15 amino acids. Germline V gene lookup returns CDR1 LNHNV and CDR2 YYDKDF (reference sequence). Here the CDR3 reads CATSRQWDRKETQYF. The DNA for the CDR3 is TGTGCCACCAGCCGACAATGGGACAGAAAAGAGACCCAGTACTTC.

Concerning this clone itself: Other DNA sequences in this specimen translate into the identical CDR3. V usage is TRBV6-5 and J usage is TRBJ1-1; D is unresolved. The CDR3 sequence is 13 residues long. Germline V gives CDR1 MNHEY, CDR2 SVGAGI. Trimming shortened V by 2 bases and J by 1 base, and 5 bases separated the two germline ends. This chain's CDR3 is CASSYGRNTEAFF. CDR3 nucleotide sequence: TGTGCCAGCAGTTACGGGCGGAACACTGAAGCTTTCTTT.